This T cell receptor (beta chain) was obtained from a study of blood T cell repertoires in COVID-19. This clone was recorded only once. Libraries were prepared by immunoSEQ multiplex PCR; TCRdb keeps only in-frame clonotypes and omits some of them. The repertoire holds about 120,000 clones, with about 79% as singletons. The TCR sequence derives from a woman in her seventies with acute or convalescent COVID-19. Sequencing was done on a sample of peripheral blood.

CDR3 DNA: TGTGCCAGTAGTGAAGACAGGTCCTATGGCTACACCTTC. This codes for CASSEDRSYGYTF. This chain links TRBV19 with TRBJ1-2, with D possibly being TRBD1 (6 bases). The CDR3 consists of 13 residues. Germline V gene data show CDR1 as LNHDA and CDR2 as SQIVND (reference sequence). Trimming pared 5 bases from V and 4 bases from J, leaving 11 bases between.